One and the same sample provided the 22 T cell receptor beta chains below, sequenced in a study of identical twins. TCRdb recomputed calls from the 5' RACE reads with MiXCR, one row per CDR3 protein. There are under 300,000 distinct CDR3 sequences in the sample; roughly an eighth occur only once, and under 9.5% lies in the top ten. Sequencing was carried out using memory (CD45RO+) T cells sorted from blood. These receptor sequences come from a woman aged 18-29 years in good health.

V is TRBV10-3 and J is TRBJ2-1; D might be TRBD1 (6 bases). The V and J ends lost 6 bases and 5 bases respectively, with 8 bases between them. The CDR3 is 12 residues long. Germline-derived CDR1 and CDR2 are ENHRY and SYGVKD. The CDR3 bases are TGTGCCATCAGCCGGGACAACAATGAGCAGTTCTTC. It encodes CAISRDNNEQFF.

This clonotype was seen repeatedly, ten times or more. V usage is TRBV4-3 and J usage is TRBJ2-1, with D perhaps matching TRBD1 or TRBD2 (6 bases each). The CDR3 has 16 residues. CDR1 and CDR2 (germline): LGHNA, YSLEER. V was clipped by 0 bases and J by 4 bases, with 13 bases between them. The CDR3 DNA reads TGCGCCAGCAGCCAAGAAGGGGGGAGGATTTACAATGAGCAGTTCTTC. This translates into CASSQEGGRIYNEQFF.

This clonotype was picked up a small number of times. The chain combines TRBV15 with TRBJ1-1; weak D call: TRBD1 (6 bases). The length of the CDR3 is 14 residues. From germline, CDR1 is LNHNV and CDR2 YYDKDF (reference sequence). V was shortened by 3 bases and J by 0 bases, with 8 bases between the two germline ends. The DNA of the CDR3 is TGTGCCACCAGCAGGGGGGGGCTGAACACTGAAGCTTTCTTT. The encoded protein is CATSRGGLNTEAFF. Variable domain in full (rest from reference TRBV15 and TRBJ1-1): DAMVIQNPRYQVTQFGKPVTLSCSQTLNHNVMYWYQQKSSQAPKLLFHYYDKDFNNEADTPDNFQSRRPNTSFCFLDIRSPGLGDTAMYLCATSRGGLNTEAFFGQGTRLTVV.

This clonotype was seen a few times. The chain is built from TRBV4-1 and TRBJ1-1; D gene uncertain. Germline V gene data show CDR1 as MGHRA and CDR2 as YSYEKL. The CDR3 runs 15 residues. Trimming stripped 0 bases from V and 4 bases from J, with 12 bases between. CDR3 residues: CASSQEPSESTEAFF. The CDR3 region has the DNA TGCGCCAGCAGCCAAGAACCCTCTGAAAGCACTGAAGCTTTCTTT.

J is TRBJ2-5 and V is TRBV20-1; D unresolved. Germline CDR1 DFQATT, CDR2 SNEGSKA (reference sequence). V lost 4 bases and J 4 bases, leaving 4 bases between the germline ends. CDR3 length: 10 amino acids. The CDR3 loop is CSAIGETQYF. CDR3 bases: TGCAGTGCTATAGGAGAGACCCAGTACTTC.

There are many counts of this clonotype. The chain links TRBV12-3 or TRBV12-4 to TRBJ1-1; D may be TRBD1 (5 bases). The CDR3 spans 15 residues. V shed 5 bases and J shed 2 bases, with 15 bases lying between them. DNA for the CDR3: TGTGCCAGCAGTCAGGGACCGGGAAGTAACACTGAAGCTTTCTTT. This translates into CASSQGPGSNTEAFF.

This clonotype was found many times. J is TRBJ1-4 and V is TRBV5-1; D gene ambiguous. The CDR3 length is 14 residues. The V gene lost 2 bases and the J gene lost 4 bases, with 9 bases spanning the gap. Germline V CDR1 and CDR2: SGHRS, YFSETQ. The CDR3 region has the DNA TGCGCCAGCAGCTTTGTGGGTAGTAATGAAAAACTGTTTTTT. Translated, it gives CASSFVGSNEKLFF.

The gene calls are TRBV24-1 and TRBJ2-3; D might be TRBD2 (5 bases). The CDR3 contains 14 residues. Germline lookup yields CDR1 KGHDR and CDR2 SFDVKD. The V and J ends lost 7 bases and 2 bases respectively, with 12 bases between them. In DNA, the CDR3 is TGTGCCACCAGCCAGGCCGGGATCACAGATACGCAGTATTTT. Translated: CATSQAGITDTQYF.

The chain uses TRBV4-3 and TRBJ1-1; D is ambiguous. CDR1 and CDR2 from the germline V gene are LGHNA and YSLEER. CDR3 length: 17 amino acids. V dropped 0 bases and J dropped 1 base, with 15 bases sitting between them. CDR3 loop: CASSQERGWQKNTEAFF. DNA for the CDR3: TGCGCCAGCAGCCAAGAGCGGGGTTGGCAGAAGAACACTGAAGCTTTCTTT.

This clonotype has just a few counts. The CDR3 reads CASSVGWGLNTEAFF. In DNA, the CDR3 is TGTGCCAGCAGCGTAGGGTGGGGACTAAACACTGAAGCTTTCTTT. V is TRBV9 and J is TRBJ1-1; the D gene is possibly TRBD1 (5 bases). Trimming took off 0 bases at V and 2 bases at J, with 11 bases between the two ends. Germline V gives CDR1 SGDLS, CDR2 YYNGEE. This CDR3 comprises 15 residues.

At least ten counts were recorded for this clonotype. The chain has TRBV2 and TRBJ1-2; possibly TRBD1 for D (6 bases). CDR3 length: 13 residues. Trimming stripped 1 base from V and 3 bases from J, with 6 bases between. The germline V gene encodes CDR1 SNHLY and CDR2 FYNNEI. Written as DNA, the CDR3 is TGTGCCAGCAGTGAAGGGACAGACTATGGCTACACCTTC. Amino acids: CASSEGTDYGYTF.

This clonotype was observed a handful of times. The gene calls are TRBV3-1 and TRBJ1-3, with D possibly matching TRBD1 (5 bases). Trimming left V 6 bases short and J 0 bases short, with 9 bases between. This CDR3 comprises 14 residues. CDR1 LGHDT and CDR2 YNNKEL come from the germline V gene (reference sequence). CDR3 in amino acids: CASSPTVSGNTIYF. The CDR3 DNA follows: TGTGCCAGCAGTCCGACAGTCTCTGGAAACACCATATATTTT.

This clonotype has ten or more counts. The J gene is TRBJ2-5, the V gene TRBV7-2; D remains ambiguous. The V gene's germline CDR1 is SGHTA and CDR2 FQGNSA. The germline V and J ends were trimmed by 0 bases and 5 bases, with 7 bases remaining between them. This CDR3 has 13 amino acids. The CDR3 sequence is CASSLAVSETQYF. As DNA, the CDR3 is TGTGCCAGCAGCTTAGCAGTGAGCGAGACCCAGTACTTC.

Only a few counts were recorded for this clonotype. The chain has TRBV28 and TRBJ1-2, with TRBD1 identical over 8 bases. The V gene's germline CDR1 is MDHEN and CDR2 SYDVKM. There are 15 residues in the CDR3. J was trimmed by 5 bases and V by 3 bases; bases with no gene match: 8. This CDR3 reads CASSFPPGQGYGYTF. In nucleotides, the CDR3 is TGTGCCAGCAGTTTCCCACCCGGACAGGGATATGGCTACACCTTC.

The sample holds many counts of this clonotype. The V call is TRBV5-1, the J call TRBJ2-1, with D tentatively TRBD1 (7 bases). This CDR3 comprises 12 residues. Germline CDR1 SGHRS, CDR2 YFSETQ. V dropped 5 bases and J dropped 9 bases, with 12 bases sitting between them. CDR3 DNA: TGCGCCAGCAGAATGGAGGGGGCTGAGCAGTTCTTC. Residues: CASRMEGAEQFF. The variable domain in full, completed from reference TRBV5-1 and TRBJ2-1, reads KAGVTQTPRYLIKTRGQQVTLSCSPISGHRSVSWYQQTPGQGLQFLFEYFSETQRNKGNFPGRFSGRQFSNSRSEMNVSTLELGDSALYLCASRMEGAEQFFGPGTRLTVL.

This clonotype was counted ten times or more. The gene calls are TRBV7-8 and TRBJ2-7; D possibly corresponds to TRBD2 (6 bases). Germline lookup yields CDR1 SGHVS and CDR2 FQNEAQ. V lost 3 bases to trimming and J lost 0 bases, with 9 bases between them. CDR3 length: 14 amino acids. The chain's CDR3 is CASSFGGSSYEQYF. In nucleotides, the CDR3 is TGTGCCAGCAGCTTTGGGGGGTCCTCCTACGAGCAGTACTTC.

V is TRBV2 and J is TRBJ1-1; D gene uncertain. The ends were cut back, 7 bases at V and 5 bases at J, with 14 bases in the middle. The CDR3 spans 13 residues. CDR1 is SNHLY and CDR2 is FYNNEI in the germline V gene. CDR3 in amino acids: CASTKGPGTEAFF. DNA of the CDR3: TGTGCCAGCACCAAAGGGCCGGGTACTGAAGCTTTCTTT.

This chain links TRBV2 with TRBJ2-1; 8 bases are a match to TRBD1. The CDR3 is made up of 12 amino acids. CDR1 and CDR2 (germline): SNHLY, FYNNEI. V was pared by 6 bases and J by 8 bases, with 3 bases of the junction left unmatched. This CDR3 reads CASRDRAYEQFF. CDR3 in DNA: TGTGCCAGCAGGGACAGGGCCTATGAGCAGTTCTTC.

The chain couples TRBV12-3 or TRBV12-4 to TRBJ1-1, with D unclear. V lost 6 bases and J lost 1, with 12 bases in between. The CDR3 consists of 14 residues. CDR3 residues: CASRIKWANTEAFF. Written as DNA, the CDR3 is TGTGCCAGCAGGATCAAATGGGCGAACACTGAAGCTTTCTTT.

This clonotype was seen many times. V is TRBV10-3 and J is TRBJ2-1; 8 nucleotides match TRBD2. The CDR3 is 14 residues long. V dropped 6 bases and J dropped 10; count of bases not matched to a gene: 11. Germline CDR1 and CDR2: ENHRY and SYGVKD. As DNA, the CDR3 is TGTGCCATCAGAACTAGCGGCAACATCGGGGAGCAGTTCTTC. Translation: CAIRTSGNIGEQFF.

This clonotype was observed a few times. The chain carries TRBV20-1 and TRBJ2-5, with 9 bases identical to TRBD2. Germline V gives CDR1 DFQATT, CDR2 SNEGSKA (reference sequence). CDR3 size: 15 residues. The J segment lost 1 base and the V segment lost 4 bases, leaving 7 bases of the junction unmatched. The CDR3 DNA reads as TGCAGTGCTATGACAGCGGGAGGTCCCCAAGAGACCCAGTACTTC. Translating it yields CSAMTAGGPQETQYF.

This clonotype has more than one count but fewer than ten. Given a much more abundant clone one base away, this may be a read error. The chain couples TRBV12-3 or TRBV12-4 to TRBJ2-3; maybe TRBD2 (5 bases). This CDR3 comprises 18 residues. The DNA for the CDR3 is TGTGCCTGCAGTTTAACCAGACCCCCTAGGACTAGCACAGATACGCAGTATTTT. This sequence encodes CACSLTRPPRTSTDTQYF.